The clone carrying this T cell receptor (beta chain) has just a few counts. Its antigen is still unknown. This record belongs to a study of T-cell reconstitution after alpha-beta-depleted transplantation in children. Study findings and constraints: After transplant, at about two months, alpha-beta T cells were reportedly derived from several hundred expanded graft clones. Fresh T-cell production supplied most of the T-cell counts and diversity seen one year after transplant. After transplant, high TCRbeta diversity at day 60 in some patients arose from surviving recipient T cells and thymic progenitors.

The CDR3 extends over 13 amino acids. In germline, CDR1 is DFQATT, CDR2 SNEGSKA (reference sequence). Between the trimmed V and J ends, which lost 6 bases and 5 bases, there was a span of 16 bases. Unique molecular identifiers tagged the TCRbeta library. TCRdb redid the calling of the PCR reads with MiXCR, one entry per CDR3 protein. The table records approximately 99,000 distinct CDR3 sequences, 5% to 7% of them present only once. Source: PBMCs, mostly from graft donor cells, taken 360 days after TCRalphabeta/CD19-depleted stem cell transplant. The gene calls are TRBV20-1 and TRBJ1-2, with D uncertain. The receptor was derived from a male patient between 2 and 10 years old who had a stem cell transplant for acute lymphoblastic leukemia, so the T cells may come from the graft donor. The CDR3 loop reads CSARRVPLYGYTF. The CDR3 DNA reads TGCAGTGCAAGGCGAGTCCCCCTTTATGGCTACACCTTC.